The 28 T cell receptor beta chains presented below share a single source sample, sequenced in a study of technical replicates of blood from several donors. This table comes from immunoSEQ multiplex PCR, and its TCRdb copy is limited to in-frame clones, with some not included. This table has roughly 14,000 clones, around 86% appearing once. The sample taken for sequencing was PBMCs. Source of these receptors: a human donor in good health.

This chain joins TRBV7-8 and TRBJ1-1, with 7 bases identical to TRBD1. Per germline, CDR1 SGHVS and CDR2 FQNEAQ. This CDR3 has 13 amino acids. Losses at the gene ends were 4 bases for V and 4 bases for J; bases not matched to a gene: 3. CDR3 sequence (DNA): TGTGCCAGCAGCTCCCGGACAGGCACTGAAGCTTTCTTT. Translating gives CASSSRTGTEAFF.

V is TRBV5-1 and J is TRBJ1-4, with a tentative D call TRBD1 (5 bases). This CDR3 is 15 amino acids long. With 0 bases removed from V and 7 bases from J, the gap between germline ends came to 13 bases. CDR1 and CDR2 from the germline V gene are SGHRS and YFSETQ. The CDR3 DNA follows: TGCGCCAGCAGCTTGGAGGACAACTTTGGTGAAAAACTGTTTTTT. This gives the protein CASSLEDNFGEKLFF.

This chain connects TRBV27 to TRBJ1-4, with D uncertain. V dropped 7 bases and J dropped 4 bases, with 13 bases sitting between them. This CDR3 region has 14 residues. CDR1 and CDR2 from the germline V gene are MNHEY and SMNVEV (reference sequence). The CDR3, as DNA: TGTGCCAGCAAGCGCGGCTTTGGTAATGAAAAACTGTTTTTT. It is translated as CASKRGFGNEKLFF.

This clone was seen just once. The genes are TRBV6-6 and TRBJ1-1; D is unresolved. Germline V gene lookup returns CDR1 MNHNY and CDR2 SVGAGI (reference sequence). There are 15 residues in the CDR3. Deletions cut 8 bases from V and 4 bases from J, with 20 bases between. The CDR3 sequence: CASRNAVSPGTEAFF. The CDR3 DNA is TGTGCCAGCCGAAACGCCGTCTCCCCGGGCACTGAAGCTTTCTTT.

This clone was seen only once. This chain joins TRBV6-5 and TRBJ1-2, with D possibly TRBD1 on 6 matching bases. This CDR3 comprises 12 residues. Deletions cut 7 bases from V and 7 bases from J, with 13 bases between. CDR1 and CDR2 (germline): MNHEY, SVGAGI. CDR3: CASTSGASGYTF. The CDR3, as DNA: TGTGCCAGCACGTCAGGGGCTAGTGGCTACACCTTC.

The chain recombines TRBV5-4 with TRBJ2-5; 7 bases map to TRBD2. CDR3 length equals 16 residues. CDR1 is SGHNT, CDR2 YYREEE, per germline (reference sequence). The V gene end was trimmed by 0 bases and the J gene end by 5 bases; junction bases not matched to a gene: 10. The CDR3 sequence: CASSLAGLGGGETQYF. The CDR3 DNA reads TGTGCCAGCAGCTTGGCCGGTCTCGGGGGAGGGGAGACCCAGTACTTC. Complete variable domain (other parts from reference TRBV5-4 and TRBJ2-5): ETGVTQSPTHLIKTRGQQVTLRCSSQSGHNTVSWYQQALGQGPQFIFQYYREEENGRGNFPPRFSGLQFPNYSSELNVNALELDDSALYLCASSLAGLGGGETQYFGPGTRLLVL.

The V call is TRBV7-9, the J call TRBJ1-3, with 7 bases matching TRBD1. V shed 6 bases, J shed 0 bases, and the junction held 11 bases outside the gene matches. The CDR3 consists of 17 residues. Germline lookup yields CDR1 SEHNR and CDR2 FQNEAQ (reference sequence). The DNA for the CDR3 is TGTGCCAGCAGGACACCGGGACAGAACCGCTCTGGAAACACCATATATTTT. Translation gives CASRTPGQNRSGNTIYF.

V usage is TRBV5-1 and J usage is TRBJ1-4; a weak D match, TRBD1 (6 bases). V was cut by 4 bases and J by 0 bases, with 19 bases left in between. Germline CDR1 SGHRS, CDR2 YFSETQ. This CDR3 comprises 18 residues. The CDR3 protein is CASSHLPDSPTTNEKLFF. The CDR3 DNA is TGCGCCAGCAGCCACCTCCCGGACAGCCCTACAACTAATGAAAAACTGTTTTTT.

This chain links TRBV5-1 with TRBJ2-1; D is possibly TRBD2 (6 bases). V lost 4 bases and J lost 6, with 17 bases in between. This CDR3 has 15 residues. Germline CDR1 reads SGHRS; CDR2 reads YFSETQ. For the CDR3, the DNA is TGCGCCAGCAGCCCGCGGTCCGGGAGCGGCAATGAGCAGTTCTTC. Translated, it gives CASSPRSGSGNEQFF.

The J gene is TRBJ2-3, the V gene TRBV30; 10 positions match TRBD2. V shed 3 bases, J shed 7 bases, and the junction held 10 bases outside the gene matches. The V gene's germline CDR1 is GTSNPN and CDR2 SVGIG (reference sequence). The CDR3 sequence is 15 residues long. CDR3 nucleotide sequence: TGTGCCTGGAGCTACAGGCCTAGCGGGAGAAATACGCAGTATTTT. Translated: CAWSYRPSGRNTQYF.

The rearrangement joins TRBV29-1 to TRBJ1-1; 8 bases fit TRBD1. Germline values: CDR1 SQVTM, CDR2 ANQGSEA. Unmatched junction bases numbered 3, after V lost 5 bases and J lost 4 bases. The CDR3 spans 12 residues. For the CDR3, the DNA is TGCAGCGTTCTGGACAGGGCCACTGAAGCTTTCTTT. Encoded protein: CSVLDRATEAFF. Full variable domain (remainder filled in from reference TRBV29-1 and TRBJ1-1): SAVISQKPSRDICQRGTSLTIQCQVDSQVTMMFWYRQQPGQSLTLIATANQGSEATYESGFVIDKFPISRPNLTFSTLTVSNMSPEDSSIYLCSVLDRATEAFFGQGTRLTVV.

The rearrangement links TRBV27 to TRBJ2-7, with 14 bases aligning to TRBD2. The J segment lost 2 bases and the V segment lost 1 base, leaving 10 bases of the junction unmatched. CDR3 length equals 19 residues. Germline CDR1 is MNHEY and CDR2 is SMNVEV (reference sequence). CDR3 protein: CASSLYPPRLAGGAYEQYF. The CDR3 region has the DNA TGTGCCAGCAGTTTATACCCCCCCCGACTAGCGGGAGGGGCCTACGAGCAGTACTTC.

The J gene is TRBJ1-1, the V gene TRBV5-1; TRBD1 aligns across 9 bases. This CDR3 contains 14 residues. The junction had 2 bases not matched to a gene; V was cut back by 4 bases and J by 1 base. Germline CDR1 SGHRS, CDR2 YFSETQ. The CDR3: CASSPGQGNTEAFF. The CDR3 coding sequence is TGCGCCAGCAGCCCGGGACAGGGGAACACTGAAGCTTTCTTT.

The CDR3 DNA reads TGTGCCATCTCCCCTGGGGCGGGATTCGACAATGAGCAGTTCTTC. This encodes CAISPGAGFDNEQFF. The genes are TRBV27 and TRBJ2-1, with D possibly matching TRBD2 (6 bases). Trimming removed 10 bases from V and 5 bases from J, with 21 bases in between. The CDR3 contains 15 residues. Germline CDR1 and CDR2: MNHEY and SMNVEV (reference sequence).

This chain links TRBV5-1 with TRBJ2-7; 9 positions match TRBD2. The germline gives CDR1 SGHRS, CDR2 YFSETQ. CDR3 length: 14 residues. V was pared by 5 bases and J by 3 bases, with 6 bases of the junction left unmatched. The CDR3 loop reads CASRRGLADYEQYF. The CDR3 coding sequence is TGCGCCAGCAGACGGGGACTAGCAGACTACGAGCAGTACTTC.

The chain carries TRBV20-1 and TRBJ1-1; 9 bases match TRBD1. V was clipped by 4 bases and J by 11 bases; unmatched bases: 5. Germline V gene lookup returns CDR1 DFQATT and CDR2 SNEGSKA (reference sequence). This CDR3 comprises 11 residues. CDR3 protein: CSANLQGAAFF. The CDR3 nucleotides are TGCAGTGCTAACCTACAGGGGGCGGCTTTCTTT.

The chain recombines TRBV6-5 with TRBJ2-7, with 8 bases identical to TRBD2. The CDR3 spans 15 residues. V was clipped by 8 bases and J by 5 bases; unmatched bases: 14. Per the germline V gene, CDR1 is MNHEY and CDR2 is SVGAGI. This chain's CDR3 is CASASGEAGENEQYF. The CDR3, as DNA: TGTGCCAGCGCGTCCGGGGAAGCGGGAGAAAACGAGCAGTACTTC.

The V call is TRBV2, the J call TRBJ2-1; 8 bases align to TRBD2. V gave up 1 base and J gave up 4 bases; unmatched junction bases: 6. Germline-derived CDR1 and CDR2 are SNHLY and FYNNEI. The CDR3 runs 16 residues. The CDR3 sequence: CASSEDGGLGYNEQFF. CDR3 sequence (DNA): TGTGCCAGCAGTGAAGATGGGGGACTAGGTTACAATGAGCAGTTCTTC.

The chain is built from TRBV5-1 and TRBJ1-1, with 12 bases identical to TRBD1. The CDR3 covers 16 residues. With 4 bases clipped from V and 10 bases from J, the junction kept 14 bases outside the gene matches. CDR1 is SGHRS and CDR2 is YFSETQ in the germline V gene. DNA for the CDR3: TGCGCCAGCAGCACCCACCCGGGACAGGGGGCAATCGGAGCTTTCTTT. Its translation: CASSTHPGQGAIGAFF.

This clone is a singleton in its sample. This chain joins TRBV10-3 and TRBJ2-7, with TRBD1 matching 8 bases. The J segment lost 5 bases and the V segment lost 7 bases, leaving 4 bases of the junction unmatched. The CDR3 extends over 12 amino acids. CDR1 and CDR2 (germline): ENHRY, SYGVKD. CDR3 region: CAITRDRNEQYF. CDR3 DNA: TGTGCCATCACCCGGGACAGGAACGAGCAGTACTTC.

The V call is TRBV28, the J call TRBJ2-7; D might be TRBD1 (6 bases). The germline V gene has CDR1 MDHEN and CDR2 SYDVKM. Trimming cost V 7 bases and J 5 bases, with 15 bases left between them. This CDR3 is built from 13 residues. Written as DNA, the CDR3 is TGTGCCAGCACCCCGGACAGAAGGGACGAGCAGTACTTC. Its protein is CASTPDRRDEQYF.

The chain carries TRBV11-2 and TRBJ2-1, with 10 positions matching TRBD2. Germline CDR1 and CDR2: SGHAT and FQNNGV. V shed 4 bases, J shed 4 bases, and the junction held 4 bases outside the gene matches. The CDR3 loop spans 15 amino acids. For the CDR3, the DNA is TGTGCCAGCAGCTCCGGGACTAGCGTATACAATGAGCAGTTCTTC. This codes for CASSSGTSVYNEQFF.

V usage is TRBV7-9 and J usage is TRBJ2-2, with D maybe TRBD2 (5 bases). Per germline, CDR1 SEHNR and CDR2 FQNEAQ (reference sequence). The CDR3 totals 18 residues. The V gene lost 4 bases and the J gene lost 2 bases, with 20 bases spanning the gap. CDR3 in amino acids: CASSSRVWGEQNTGELFF. The CDR3 DNA follows: TGTGCCAGCAGCTCTAGGGTTTGGGGAGAGCAAAACACCGGGGAGCTGTTTTTT.

The chain employs TRBV6-5 and TRBJ2-2, with 10 bases aligning to TRBD1. The CDR3 extends over 14 amino acids. The V and J ends lost 5 bases and 6 bases, in that order; junction bases with no gene match: 3. The germline V gene has CDR1 MNHEY and CDR2 SVGAGI. CDR3 loop: CASSDRGLAGELFF. Here the CDR3 DNA reads TGTGCCAGCAGTGACAGGGGGCTCGCCGGGGAGCTGTTTTTT.

Of note for this clone: The junction and the germline gene differ at one end; a read error may be behind it. The chain carries TRBV5-6 and TRBJ2-3; possibly TRBD2 for D (6 bases). Germline V CDR1 and CDR2: SGHDT, YYEEEE. The CDR3 length is 12 residues. CDR3 amino acids: CASTLGRDTQYF. DNA of the CDR3: TGTGCCAGCACCTTGGGGAGGGATACGCAGTATTTT.

The chain uses TRBV10-3 and TRBJ2-3; 10 nucleotides agree with TRBD2. The germline gives CDR1 ENHRY, CDR2 SYGVKD. The V gene end was trimmed by 2 bases and the J gene end by 8 bases; junction bases not matched to a gene: 10. The length of the CDR3 is 16 residues. CDR3 sequence: CAISEPGASGRSTQYF. The CDR3 bases are TGTGCCATCAGTGAGCCCGGGGCTAGCGGGAGATCTACGCAGTATTTT.

The genes are TRBV30 and TRBJ2-1; 12 nucleotides agree with TRBD2. The CDR3 has 14 amino acids. V gave up 5 bases and J gave up 5 bases; unmatched junction bases: 4. The germline V gene encodes CDR1 GTSNPN and CDR2 SVGIG (reference sequence). The CDR3 nucleotides read TGTGCCTGGCAGCTAGCGGGAGGGCACAATGAGCAGTTCTTC. Residues: CAWQLAGGHNEQFF.

The chain uses TRBV5-8 and TRBJ2-5; a weak D match, TRBD2 (6 bases). This CDR3 has 15 residues. CDR1 is SGHTS and CDR2 is YDEGEE in the germline V gene. Trimming cost V 0 bases and J 1 base, with 10 bases left between them. DNA for the CDR3: TGTGCCAGCAGCTTGGGGCTAGCGTTCCAAGAGACCCAGTACTTC. Translated: CASSLGLAFQETQYF.